Following are 25 T cell receptor beta chains from one sample sequenced in a study of T cell responses to AZD1222 COVID-19 vaccine. Only in-frame clones appear in the TCRdb table, and some are missing; sequencing was by immunoSEQ multiplex PCR. The data show roughly 140,000 clones, approximately 92% seen once. Source: peripheral blood, taken on day 0 of AZD1222 vaccination. The receptors were sampled from an adult in good health.

This CDR3 is CASSRSGGYTGELFF. The CDR3, as DNA: TGCGCCAGCAGCCGATCAGGAGGATACACCGGGGAGCTGTTTTTT. The chain has TRBV5-1 and TRBJ2-2, with D tentatively TRBD2 (5 bases). Per germline, CDR1 SGHRS and CDR2 YFSETQ. This CDR3 has 15 residues. The V end lost 4 bases, the J end lost 3 bases, and 13 bases lay between the germline ends.

As to this clone: One junction end does not reproduce the germline sequence, and a read error may be involved. The chain couples TRBV9 to TRBJ1-1; 7 nucleotides line up with TRBD1. Germline CDR1 and CDR2: SGDLS and YYNGEE. The CDR3 contains 13 residues. DNA for the CDR3: TGTGCCAGCAGCGTAGGGGTAAGTGGGTGGGACAGCTTT. It is translated as CASSVGVSGWDSF.

J is TRBJ2-3 and V is TRBV6-5; 9 nucleotides line up with TRBD2. The length of the CDR3 is 15 residues. In germline, CDR1 is MNHEY, CDR2 SVGAGI. Losses at the gene ends were 6 bases for V and 1 base for J; bases not matched to a gene: 5. The CDR3 loop reads CASRMTSGGTDTQYF. The CDR3 DNA sequence: TGTGCCAGCAGAATGACTAGCGGAGGCACAGATACGCAGTATTTT.

The rearrangement joins TRBV5-4 to TRBJ2-7; the D is unclear. V shed 2 bases and J shed 0 bases, with 9 bases lying between them. Germline CDR1 is SGHNT and CDR2 is YYREEE (reference sequence). The CDR3 is made up of 14 amino acids. The CDR3 loop is CASSFLGRSYEQYF. CDR3 bases: TGTGCCAGCAGCTTCCTCGGGCGCTCCTACGAGCAGTACTTC. Full variable domain (outside the CDR3, taken from reference TRBV5-4 and TRBJ2-7): ETGVTQSPTHLIKTRGQQVTLRCSSQSGHNTVSWYQQALGQGPQFIFQYYREEENGRGNFPPRFSGLQFPNYSSELNVNALELDDSALYLCASSFLGRSYEQYFGPGTRLTVT.

This clone was seen once. This sequence joins TRBV18 and TRBJ1-3; a weak D match, TRBD1 (6 bases). Per germline, CDR1 KGHSH and CDR2 LQKENI. Trimming removed 3 bases from V and 2 bases from J, with 11 bases in between. This CDR3 has 15 residues. CDR3 amino acids: CASSPLTGPGNTIYF. CDR3 sequence (DNA): TGTGCCAGCTCACCTCTGACAGGACCTGGAAACACCATATATTTT.

The CDR3 DNA follows: TGTGCCAGCAGGACCGGCCTATACACTGAAGCTTTCTTT. Translation gives CASRTGLYTEAFF. V and J are TRBV27 and TRBJ1-1; D ambiguous. This CDR3 has 13 residues. Trimming pared 6 bases from V and 3 bases from J, leaving 11 bases between. Germline V gives CDR1 MNHEY, CDR2 SMNVEV (reference sequence).

This rearrangement joins TRBV7-8 to TRBJ2-4; D perhaps matches TRBD1 (6 bases). The CDR3 runs 19 residues. Germline V gene sequence: CDR1 SGHVS, CDR2 FQNEAQ. The V gene lost 1 base and the J gene lost 9 bases, with 28 bases spanning the gap. CDR3 sequence: CASSLVFITMGTSGSIQYF. As DNA, the CDR3 is TGTGCCAGCAGCTTAGTATTCATCACCATGGGGACATCGGGAAGCATTCAGTACTTC. Based on the CDR3 plus reference TRBV7-8 and TRBJ2-4, the full variable domain is GAGVSQSPRYKVAKRGQDVALRCDPISGHVSLFWYQQALGQGPEFLTYFQNEAQLDKSGLPSDRFFAERPEGSVSTLKIQRTQQEDSAVYLCASSLVFITMGTSGSIQYFGAGTRLSVL.

This chain uses TRBV2 with TRBJ2-4; D possibly corresponds to TRBD1 (6 bases). CDR1 is SNHLY, CDR2 FYNNEI, per germline. The V end was cut by 2 bases, the J end by 5 bases, with 10 bases between. This CDR3 comprises 14 residues. The chain's CDR3 is CASSERAGENIQYF. CDR3 coding DNA: TGTGCCAGCAGTGAAAGGGCAGGGGAAAACATTCAGTACTTC.

The chain is built from TRBV25-1 and TRBJ2-5; no clear D gene. Between the trimmed V and J ends, which lost 3 bases and 2 bases, there was a span of 10 bases. The CDR3 is 14 residues long. In germline, CDR1 is MGHDK, CDR2 SYGVNS. CDR3 bases: TGTGCCAGCAGTGATTTTGGCTCTCAAGAGACCCAGTACTTC. It yields the protein CASSDFGSQETQYF.

J is TRBJ1-5 and V is TRBV4-1; the D is unclear. V gave up 1 base and J gave up 4 bases, with 14 bases separating them. Germline V gives CDR1 MGHRA, CDR2 YSYEKL. The CDR3 extends over 16 amino acids. The CDR3 nucleotides are TGCGCCAGCAGCCAAGCTCCGGACGGATCGAATCAGCCCCAGCATTTT. Translating gives CASSQAPDGSNQPQHF.

The chain joins TRBV6-5 to TRBJ1-1, with D tentatively TRBD1 (5 bases). The CDR3 loop spans 14 amino acids. V shed 3 bases and J shed 3 bases, with 11 bases lying between them. Germline CDR1 MNHEY, CDR2 SVGAGI. The CDR3 DNA sequence: TGTGCCAGCAGTTATAAAGGGGTGGACACTGAAGCTTTCTTT. Amino acid sequence: CASSYKGVDTEAFF.

This CDR3 reads CASIGGAISGRIHTGELFF. In DNA, the CDR3 is TGCGCCAGCATTGGGGGGGCGATCAGCGGGAGAATTCACACCGGGGAGCTGTTTTTT. This chain links TRBV10-1 with TRBJ2-2, with TRBD2 matching 8 bases. CDR3 length: 19 amino acids. CDR1 WNHNN and CDR2 SYGVQD come from the germline V gene (reference sequence). Unmatched junction bases numbered 19, after V lost 7 bases and J lost 3 bases.

The V gene is TRBV6-5, the J gene TRBJ1-5; D not certain. V was clipped by 5 bases and J by 5 bases, with 16 bases between them. From germline, CDR1 is MNHEY and CDR2 SVGAGI. The length of the CDR3 is 15 residues. The DNA for the CDR3 is TGTGCCAGCAGTCCGGGAAAGGGCTATTATCAGCCCCAGCATTTT. Translating gives CASSPGKGYYQPQHF.

The chain combines TRBV5-1 with TRBJ2-5; no reliable D call. CDR3 size: 10 residues. Germline V gives CDR1 SGHRS, CDR2 YFSETQ. With 6 bases removed from V and 4 bases from J, the gap between germline ends came to 4 bases. The CDR3 region is CASTGETQYF. Here the CDR3 DNA reads TGCGCCAGCACGGGAGAGACCCAGTACTTC.

The rearrangement links TRBV4-1 to TRBJ1-1, with TRBD1 identical over 10 bases. Germline trimming cut 4 bases from V and 3 bases from J; bases unmatched to any gene: 8. Germline CDR1 and CDR2: MGHRA and YSYEKL. This CDR3 has 16 amino acids. The CDR3: CASSPRQGATHTEAFF. As DNA, the CDR3 is TGCGCCAGCAGCCCGAGACAGGGGGCCACTCACACTGAAGCTTTCTTT.

The V gene is TRBV9, the J gene TRBJ2-2, with a weak D call TRBD2 (6 bases). The CDR3 loop spans 14 amino acids. Germline V gene sequence: CDR1 SGDLS, CDR2 YYNGEE. V lost 2 bases and J 5 bases, leaving 10 bases between the germline ends. CDR3 in DNA: TGTGCCAGCAGCGTCACCCGGGAGACCGGGGAGCTGTTTTTT. Protein product: CASSVTRETGELFF.

The V gene is TRBV3-1 (or the pseudogene TRBV3-2), the J gene TRBJ2-2, with D unclear. CDR1 and CDR2 (germline): LGHDT, YNNKEL (reference sequence). CDR3 length: 15 amino acids. Trimming shortened V by 0 bases and J by 5 bases, and 10 bases separated the two germline ends. The CDR3 nucleotides are TGTGCCAGCAGCCAAGATCAGTCTAATACCGGGGAGCTGTTTTTT. This gives the protein CASSQDQSNTGELFF.

The CDR3 reads CASSDRTGGPGELFF. The CDR3 nucleotides read TGTGCCAGCAGTGATCGGACAGGGGGCCCCGGGGAGCTGTTTTTT. The genes are TRBV6-1 and TRBJ2-2; 11 bases are shared with TRBD1. J was trimmed by 6 bases and V by 3 bases; bases with no gene match: 3. There are 15 residues in the CDR3. Looked up from germline, CDR1 is MNHNS and CDR2 is SASEGT.

The V call is TRBV7-3, the J call TRBJ2-2; TRBD1 is a possible D gene (6 bases). The CDR3 is 13 residues long. Trimming took 4 bases from V and 5 from J, leaving 8 bases between them. Germline V lookup: CDR1 SGHTA, CDR2 FQGTGA. The CDR3 loop is CASSSTGTGELFF. The CDR3 DNA reads as TGTGCCAGCAGCTCTACAGGGACCGGGGAGCTGTTTTTT.

This clone has only a few counts. This chain links TRBV6-4 with TRBJ2-1; 14 positions agree with TRBD2. This CDR3 contains 15 residues. Germline lookup yields CDR1 MRHNA and CDR2 SNTAGT. Germline trimming cut 3 bases from V and 5 bases from J; bases unmatched to any gene: 0. The CDR3 sequence is CASSEGLAGDNEQFF. The CDR3 DNA is TGTGCCAGCAGTGAGGGACTAGCGGGAGACAATGAGCAGTTCTTC.

A remark on this clone: A junction boundary mismatches the germline segment, possibly from a read error. The chain employs TRBV7-7 and TRBJ2-7, with 7 bases matching TRBD1. CDR1 and CDR2 from the germline V gene are SSHAT and FNYEAQ (reference sequence). The CDR3 is 18 residues long. The CDR3 region has the DNA TGTGCTAGCAGCTCACCTGACAGGGACCTCCCCGGAGTTAACGAGCAGTACTTC. Its translation: CASSSPDRDLPGVNEQYF. Complete variable domain (other parts from reference TRBV7-7 and TRBJ2-7): GAGVSQSPRYKVTKRGQDVTLRCDPISSHATLYWYQQALGQGPEFLTYFNYEAQPDKSGLPSDRFSAERPEGSISTLTIQRTEQRDSAMYRCASSSPDRDLPGVNEQYFGPGTRLTVT.

The chain recombines TRBV9 with TRBJ2-6; D is unresolved. Looked up from germline, CDR1 is SGDLS and CDR2 is YYNGEE. There are 13 residues in the CDR3. Between the trimmed V and J ends, which lost 3 bases and 4 bases, there was a span of 5 bases. CDR3 residues: CASSEGGANVLTF. The CDR3 DNA reads as TGTGCCAGCAGCGAGGGAGGGGCCAACGTCCTGACTTTC.

The J gene is TRBJ2-5, the V gene TRBV9; 8 nucleotides agree with TRBD1. The CDR3 contains 14 residues. CDR1 is SGDLS and CDR2 is YYNGEE in the germline V gene. V lost 2 bases to trimming and J lost 1 base; unmatched junction nucleotides: 1. The chain's CDR3 is CASSVDRGQETQYF. CDR3 in DNA: TGTGCCAGCAGCGTTGACAGGGGCCAAGAGACCCAGTACTTC.

This clone was detected only a few times. This sequence joins TRBV11-3 and TRBJ2-7; tentatively, D is TRBD1 or TRBD2 (6 bases each). Germline V gives CDR1 SGHNT, CDR2 YENEEA. With 3 bases removed from V and 6 bases from J, the gap between germline ends came to 15 bases. This CDR3 has 14 amino acids. CDR3 nucleotides: TGTGCCAGCAGCTTTAGAGGGTCGGGGGCCGAGCAGTACTTC. It is translated as CASSFRGSGAEQYF.

The CDR3 loop reads CASSLGAGTQNEQFF. CDR3 sequence (DNA): TGCGCCAGCAGCTTGGGGGCCGGGACGCAGAATGAGCAGTTCTTC. The chain has TRBV5-1 and TRBJ2-1; D possibly matches TRBD1 or TRBD2 (5 bases each). The CDR3 has 15 amino acids. The V end was cut by 0 bases, the J end by 7 bases, with 14 bases between. Germline values: CDR1 SGHRS, CDR2 YFSETQ.